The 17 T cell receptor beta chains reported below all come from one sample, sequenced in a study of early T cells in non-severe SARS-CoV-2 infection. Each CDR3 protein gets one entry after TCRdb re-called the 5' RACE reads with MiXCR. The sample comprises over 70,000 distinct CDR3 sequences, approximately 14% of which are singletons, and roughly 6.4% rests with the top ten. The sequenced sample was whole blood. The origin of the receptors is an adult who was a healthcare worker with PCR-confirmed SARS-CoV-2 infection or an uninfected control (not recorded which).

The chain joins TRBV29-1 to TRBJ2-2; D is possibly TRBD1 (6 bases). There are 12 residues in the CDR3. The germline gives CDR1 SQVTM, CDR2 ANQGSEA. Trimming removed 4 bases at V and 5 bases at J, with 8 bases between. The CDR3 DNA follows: TGCAGCGTTGTACAGGGAACCGGGGAGCTGTTTTTT. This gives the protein CSVVQGTGELFF.

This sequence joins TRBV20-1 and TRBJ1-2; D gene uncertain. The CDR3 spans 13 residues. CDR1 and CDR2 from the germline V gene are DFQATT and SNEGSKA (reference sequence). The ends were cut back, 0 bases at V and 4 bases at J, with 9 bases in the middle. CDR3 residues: CSARESSGYGYTF. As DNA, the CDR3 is TGCAGTGCTAGAGAGAGTAGCGGCTATGGCTACACCTTC.

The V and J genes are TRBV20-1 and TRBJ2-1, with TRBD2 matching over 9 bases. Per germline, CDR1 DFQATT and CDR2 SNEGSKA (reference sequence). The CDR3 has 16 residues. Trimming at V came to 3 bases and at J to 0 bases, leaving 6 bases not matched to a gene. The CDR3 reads CSASPAGGSSYNEQFF. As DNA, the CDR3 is TGCAGTGCTAGTCCAGCGGGAGGAAGCTCCTACAATGAGCAGTTCTTC.

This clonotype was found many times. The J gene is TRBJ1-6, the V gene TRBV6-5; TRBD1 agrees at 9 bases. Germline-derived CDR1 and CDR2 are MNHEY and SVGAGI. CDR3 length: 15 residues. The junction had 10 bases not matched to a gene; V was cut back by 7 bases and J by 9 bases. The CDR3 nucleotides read TGTGCCAGCACCCAGAACAGGGGGCATGGTTCACCCCTCCACTTT. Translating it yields CASTQNRGHGSPLHF.

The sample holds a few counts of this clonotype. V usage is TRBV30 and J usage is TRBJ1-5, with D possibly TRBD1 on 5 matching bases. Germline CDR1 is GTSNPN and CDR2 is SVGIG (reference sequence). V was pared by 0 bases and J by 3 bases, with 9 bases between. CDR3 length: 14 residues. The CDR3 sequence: CAWSVGGTNQPQHF. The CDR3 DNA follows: TGTGCCTGGAGTGTTGGCGGGACCAATCAGCCCCAGCATTTT.

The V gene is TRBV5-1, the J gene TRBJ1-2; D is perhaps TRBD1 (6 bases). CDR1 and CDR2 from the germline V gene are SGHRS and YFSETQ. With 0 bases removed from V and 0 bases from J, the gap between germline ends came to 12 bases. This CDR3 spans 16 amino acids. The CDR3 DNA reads TGCGCCAGCAGCTTGGAAGGGACACCACCTAACTATGGCTACACCTTC. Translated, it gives CASSLEGTPPNYGYTF.

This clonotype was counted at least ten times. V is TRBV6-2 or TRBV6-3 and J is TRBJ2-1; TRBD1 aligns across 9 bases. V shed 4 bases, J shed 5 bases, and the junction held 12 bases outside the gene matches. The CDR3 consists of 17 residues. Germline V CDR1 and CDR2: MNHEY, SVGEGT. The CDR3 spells CASSSSGTGRADNEQFF. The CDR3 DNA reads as TGTGCCAGCAGTTCCTCCGGGACAGGGAGAGCTGACAATGAGCAGTTCTTC.

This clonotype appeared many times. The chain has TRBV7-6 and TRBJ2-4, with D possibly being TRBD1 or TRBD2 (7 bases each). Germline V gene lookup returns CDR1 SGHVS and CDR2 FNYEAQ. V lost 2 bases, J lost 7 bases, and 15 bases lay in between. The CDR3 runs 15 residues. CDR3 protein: CASSLREGANNIQYF. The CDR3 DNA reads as TGTGCCAGCAGCTTAAGGGAGGGGGCGAATAACATTCAGTACTTC.

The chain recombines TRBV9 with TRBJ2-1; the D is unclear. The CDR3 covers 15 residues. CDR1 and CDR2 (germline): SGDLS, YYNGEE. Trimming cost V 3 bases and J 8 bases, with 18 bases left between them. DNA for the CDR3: TGTGCCAGCAGCGGCAAGGACGGATTACAATATGAGCAGTTCTTC. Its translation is CASSGKDGLQYEQFF.

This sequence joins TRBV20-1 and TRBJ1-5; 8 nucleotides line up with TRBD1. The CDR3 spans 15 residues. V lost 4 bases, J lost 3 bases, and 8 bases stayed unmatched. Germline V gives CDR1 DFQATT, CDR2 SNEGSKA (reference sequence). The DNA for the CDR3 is TGCAGTGCTACCTCGGACAGGGCAGTCAATCAGCCCCAGCATTTT. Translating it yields CSATSDRAVNQPQHF.

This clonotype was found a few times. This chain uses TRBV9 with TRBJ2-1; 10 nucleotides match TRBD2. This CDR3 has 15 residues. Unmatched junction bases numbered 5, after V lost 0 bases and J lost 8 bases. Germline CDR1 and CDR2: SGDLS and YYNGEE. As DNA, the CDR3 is TGTGCCAGCAGCGTAGGAAGCGGGAGGGCCGATGAGCAGTTCTTC. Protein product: CASSVGSGRADEQFF.

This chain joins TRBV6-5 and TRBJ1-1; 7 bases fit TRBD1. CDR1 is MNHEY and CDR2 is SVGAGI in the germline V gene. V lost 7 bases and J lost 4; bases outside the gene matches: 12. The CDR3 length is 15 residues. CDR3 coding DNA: TGTGCCAGCACCTTACGCCCAGGGGGGAGCACTGAAGCTTTCTTT. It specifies CASTLRPGGSTEAFF.

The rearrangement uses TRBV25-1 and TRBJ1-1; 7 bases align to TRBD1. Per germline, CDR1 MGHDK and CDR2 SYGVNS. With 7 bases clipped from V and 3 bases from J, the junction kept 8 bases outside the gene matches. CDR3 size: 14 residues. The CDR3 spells CASTRTGRDTEAFF. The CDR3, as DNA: TGTGCCAGCACTAGGACAGGACGGGACACTGAAGCTTTCTTT.

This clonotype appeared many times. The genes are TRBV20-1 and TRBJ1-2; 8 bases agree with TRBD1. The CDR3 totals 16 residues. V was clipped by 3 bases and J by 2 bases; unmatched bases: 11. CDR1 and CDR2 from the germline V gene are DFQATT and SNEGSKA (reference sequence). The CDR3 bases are TGCAGTGCTAGGTTGTGGTCCGGACAGGGAAACTATGGCTACACCTTC. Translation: CSARLWSGQGNYGYTF.

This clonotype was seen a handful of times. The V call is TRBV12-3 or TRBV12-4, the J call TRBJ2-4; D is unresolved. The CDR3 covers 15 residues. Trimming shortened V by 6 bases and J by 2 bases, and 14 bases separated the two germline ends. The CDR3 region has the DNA TGTGCCAGCAGCTTCTCTGCCGGCTCCAAAAACATTCAGTACTTC. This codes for CASSFSAGSKNIQYF.

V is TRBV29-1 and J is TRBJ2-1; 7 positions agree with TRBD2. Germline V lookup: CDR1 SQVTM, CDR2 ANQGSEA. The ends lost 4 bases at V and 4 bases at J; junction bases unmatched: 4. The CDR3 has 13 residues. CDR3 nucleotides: TGCAGCGTTGTGGGACTAACTTACAATGAGCAGTTCTTC. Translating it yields CSVVGLTYNEQFF.

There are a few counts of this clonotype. The DNA for the CDR3 is TGCGCCAGCAGCTTGGGGGATTCGGGTAACATTCAGTACTTC. This codes for CASSLGDSGNIQYF. The chain uses TRBV5-1 and TRBJ2-4, with D unresolved. Trimming cost V 0 bases and J 7 bases, with 11 bases left between them. From germline, CDR1 is SGHRS and CDR2 YFSETQ. CDR3 length: 14 residues.